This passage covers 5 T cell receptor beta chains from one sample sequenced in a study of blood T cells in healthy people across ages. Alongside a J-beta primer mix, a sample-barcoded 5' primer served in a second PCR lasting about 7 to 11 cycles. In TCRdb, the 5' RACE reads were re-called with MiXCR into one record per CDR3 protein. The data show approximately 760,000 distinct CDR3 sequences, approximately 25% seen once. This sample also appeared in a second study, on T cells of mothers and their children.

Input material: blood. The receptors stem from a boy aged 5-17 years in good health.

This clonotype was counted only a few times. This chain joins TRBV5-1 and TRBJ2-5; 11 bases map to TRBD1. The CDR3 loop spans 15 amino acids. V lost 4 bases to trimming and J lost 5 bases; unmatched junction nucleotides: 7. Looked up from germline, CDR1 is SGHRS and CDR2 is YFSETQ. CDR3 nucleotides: TGCGCCAGCAGCACGGACAGGGGGCAGGATGAGACCCAGTACTTC. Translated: CASSTDRGQDETQYF.

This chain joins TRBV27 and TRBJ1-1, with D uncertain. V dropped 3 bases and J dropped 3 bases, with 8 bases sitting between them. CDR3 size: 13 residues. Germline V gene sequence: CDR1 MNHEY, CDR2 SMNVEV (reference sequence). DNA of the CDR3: TGTGCCAGCAGTTTTGCTGGGTACACTGAAGCTTTCTTT. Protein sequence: CASSFAGYTEAFF.

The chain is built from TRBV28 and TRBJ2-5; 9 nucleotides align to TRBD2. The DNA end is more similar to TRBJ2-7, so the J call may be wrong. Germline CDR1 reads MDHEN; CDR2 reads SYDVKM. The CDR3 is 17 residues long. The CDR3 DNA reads TGTGCCAGCAGTTCCTTGCGGGAGGGTTTAAGCTCCTACGAGCAGTACTTC. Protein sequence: CASSSLREGLSSYEQYF.

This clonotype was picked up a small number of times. CDR3 protein: CASSLEPPGGPSLAKNIQYF. In DNA, the CDR3 is TGTGCCAGCAGCTTAGAACCGCCGGGAGGGCCCTCCTTAGCCAAAAACATTCAGTACTTC. The genes are TRBV11-2 and TRBJ2-4, with 8 bases matching TRBD2. V was pared by 0 bases and J by 0 bases, with 13 bases of the junction left unmatched. The CDR3 covers 20 residues. CDR1 is SGHAT, CDR2 FQNNGV, per germline.

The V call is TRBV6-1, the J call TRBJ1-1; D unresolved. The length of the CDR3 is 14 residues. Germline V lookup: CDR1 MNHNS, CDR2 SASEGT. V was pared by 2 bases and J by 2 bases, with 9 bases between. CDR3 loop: CASSESLDNTEAFF. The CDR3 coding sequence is TGTGCCAGCAGTGAATCCCTGGATAACACTGAAGCTTTCTTT.